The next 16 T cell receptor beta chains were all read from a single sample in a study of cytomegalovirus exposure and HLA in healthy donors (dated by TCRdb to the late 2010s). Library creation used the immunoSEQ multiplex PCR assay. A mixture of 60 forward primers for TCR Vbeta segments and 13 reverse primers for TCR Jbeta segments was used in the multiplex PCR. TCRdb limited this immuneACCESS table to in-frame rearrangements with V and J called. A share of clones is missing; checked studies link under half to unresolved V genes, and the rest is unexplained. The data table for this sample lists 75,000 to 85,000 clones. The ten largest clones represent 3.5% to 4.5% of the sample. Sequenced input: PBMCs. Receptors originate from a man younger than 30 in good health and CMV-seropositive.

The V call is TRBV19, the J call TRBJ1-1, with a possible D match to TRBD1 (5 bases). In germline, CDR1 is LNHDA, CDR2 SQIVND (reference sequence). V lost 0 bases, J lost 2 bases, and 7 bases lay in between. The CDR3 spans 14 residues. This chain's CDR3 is CASSIDTGNTEAFF. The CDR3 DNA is TGTGCCAGTAGTATAGATACAGGAAACACTGAAGCTTTCTTT.

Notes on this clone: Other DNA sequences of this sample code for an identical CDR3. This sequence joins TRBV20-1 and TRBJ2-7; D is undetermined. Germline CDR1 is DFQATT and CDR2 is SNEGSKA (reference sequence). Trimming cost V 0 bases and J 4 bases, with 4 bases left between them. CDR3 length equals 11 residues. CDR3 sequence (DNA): TGCAGTGCTAGAGACAGTTACGAGCAGTACTTC. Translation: CSARDSYEQYF.

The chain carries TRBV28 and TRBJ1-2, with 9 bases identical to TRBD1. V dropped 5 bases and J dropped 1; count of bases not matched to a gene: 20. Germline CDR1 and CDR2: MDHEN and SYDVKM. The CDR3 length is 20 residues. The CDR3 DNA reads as TGTGCCAGCAGTGGGGCATCCGGGACAGGGCTGGGTGCACTTAACTATGGCTACACCTTC. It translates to CASSGASGTGLGALNYGYTF.

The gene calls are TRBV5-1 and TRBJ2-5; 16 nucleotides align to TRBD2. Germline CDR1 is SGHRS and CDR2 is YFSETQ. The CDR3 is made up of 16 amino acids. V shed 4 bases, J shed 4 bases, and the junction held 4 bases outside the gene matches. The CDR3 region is CASSEGLAGGPETQYF. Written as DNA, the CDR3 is TGCGCCAGCAGCGAGGGACTAGCGGGGGGGCCAGAGACCCAGTACTTC.

The CDR3 region has the DNA TGTGCCAGTAGTCCCAGACAGGAGAGGGATACGCAGTATTTT. Amino acid sequence: CASSPRQERDTQYF. J is TRBJ2-3 and V is TRBV19, with TRBD1 as a possible D gene (6 bases). The germline CDR1 and CDR2 sequences are LNHDA and SQIVND (reference sequence). The ends were cut back, 5 bases at V and 6 bases at J, with 15 bases in the middle. The CDR3 sequence is 14 residues long.

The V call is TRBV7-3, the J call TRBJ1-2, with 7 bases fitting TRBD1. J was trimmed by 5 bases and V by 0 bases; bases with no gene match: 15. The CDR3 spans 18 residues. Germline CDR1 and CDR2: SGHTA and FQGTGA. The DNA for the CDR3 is TGTGCCAGCAGCTTAACGGGACAGACCTTTGACTCAATGTATGGCTACACCTTC. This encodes CASSLTGQTFDSMYGYTF.

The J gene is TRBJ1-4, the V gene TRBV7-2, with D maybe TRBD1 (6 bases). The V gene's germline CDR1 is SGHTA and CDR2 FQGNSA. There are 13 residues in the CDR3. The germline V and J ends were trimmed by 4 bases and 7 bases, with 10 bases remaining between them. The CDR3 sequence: CASSSHRVEKLFF. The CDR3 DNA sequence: TGTGCCAGCAGCTCCCACAGGGTTGAAAAACTGTTTTTT.

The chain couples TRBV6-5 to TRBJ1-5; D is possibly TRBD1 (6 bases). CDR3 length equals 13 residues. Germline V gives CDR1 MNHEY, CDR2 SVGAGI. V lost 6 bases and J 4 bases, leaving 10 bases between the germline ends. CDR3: CASRGTGNQPQHF. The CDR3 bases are TGTGCCAGCAGAGGAACAGGGAATCAGCCCCAGCATTTT.

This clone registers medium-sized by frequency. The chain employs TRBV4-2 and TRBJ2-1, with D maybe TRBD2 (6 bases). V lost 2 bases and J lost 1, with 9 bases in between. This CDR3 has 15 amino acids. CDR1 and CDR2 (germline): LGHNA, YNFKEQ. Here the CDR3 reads CASSQLRESYNEQFF. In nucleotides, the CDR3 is TGTGCCAGCAGCCAATTGCGGGAATCCTACAATGAGCAGTTCTTC.

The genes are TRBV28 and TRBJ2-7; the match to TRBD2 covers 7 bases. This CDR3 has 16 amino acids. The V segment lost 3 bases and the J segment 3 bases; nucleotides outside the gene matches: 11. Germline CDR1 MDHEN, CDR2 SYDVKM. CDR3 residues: CASSLSLAVTVYEQYF. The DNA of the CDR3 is TGTGCCAGCAGTTTGTCCCTAGCGGTTACCGTCTACGAGCAGTACTTC.

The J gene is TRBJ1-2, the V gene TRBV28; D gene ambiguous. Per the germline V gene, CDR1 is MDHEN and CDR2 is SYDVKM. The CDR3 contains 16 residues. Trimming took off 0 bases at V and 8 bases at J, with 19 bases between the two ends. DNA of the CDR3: TGTGCCAGCAGTTTATGGGCGGCCTTTCAAGTCTCGGGCTACACCTTC. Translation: CASSLWAAFQVSGYTF.

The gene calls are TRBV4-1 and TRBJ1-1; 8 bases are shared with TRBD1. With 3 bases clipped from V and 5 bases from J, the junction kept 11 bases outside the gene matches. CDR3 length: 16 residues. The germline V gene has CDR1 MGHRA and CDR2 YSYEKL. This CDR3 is CASSHTGGQGGTEAFF. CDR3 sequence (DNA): TGCGCCAGCAGCCACACCGGAGGACAGGGTGGGACTGAAGCTTTCTTT.

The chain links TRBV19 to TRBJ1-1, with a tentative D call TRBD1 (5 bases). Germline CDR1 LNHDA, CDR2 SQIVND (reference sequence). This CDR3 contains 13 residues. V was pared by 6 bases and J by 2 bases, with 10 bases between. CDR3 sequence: CASSNTGNTEAFF. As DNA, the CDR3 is TGTGCCAGTAGCAACACAGGAAACACTGAAGCTTTCTTT.

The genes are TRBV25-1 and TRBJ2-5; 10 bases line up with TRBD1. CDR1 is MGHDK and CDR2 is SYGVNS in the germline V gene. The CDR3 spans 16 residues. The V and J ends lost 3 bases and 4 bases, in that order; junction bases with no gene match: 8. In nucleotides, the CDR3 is TGTGCCAGCAGTGATGGTGGACAGGGGGTGCGAGAGACCCAGTACTTC. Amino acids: CASSDGGQGVRETQYF.

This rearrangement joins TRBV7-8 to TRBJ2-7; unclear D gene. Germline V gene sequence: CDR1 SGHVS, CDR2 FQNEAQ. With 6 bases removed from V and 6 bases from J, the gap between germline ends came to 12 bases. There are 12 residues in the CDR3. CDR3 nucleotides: TGTGCCAGCAGTCAAGGAGTGAGCGAGCAGTACTTC. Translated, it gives CASSQGVSEQYF. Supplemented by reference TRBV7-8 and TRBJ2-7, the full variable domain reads GAGVSQSPRYKVAKRGQDVALRCDPISGHVSLFWYQQALGQGPEFLTYFQNEAQLDKSGLPSDRFFAERPEGSVSTLKIQRTQQEDSAVYLCASSQGVSEQYFGPGTRLTVT.

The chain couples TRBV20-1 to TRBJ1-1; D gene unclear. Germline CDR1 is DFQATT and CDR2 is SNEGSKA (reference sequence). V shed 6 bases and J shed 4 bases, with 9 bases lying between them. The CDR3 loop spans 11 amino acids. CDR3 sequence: CSAQFVTEAFF. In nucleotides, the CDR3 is TGCAGTGCGCAGTTTGTCACTGAAGCTTTCTTT.